This T cell receptor (beta chain) was recovered during a study of shared clonotypes between healthy human individuals. The study, taken as a whole, reports: Unshared clonotypes carried lower generation probabilities than those common to all four donors.

In the original workflow: Without quality scores, immunoSEQ junctional reads could not be filtered like full-length reads. The protocol was immunoSEQ multiplex PCR, while the TCRdb copy is restricted to in-frame clones and leaves out a portion. The V and J calls and the clone size are those of that table, but D and trimming were determined from the DNA. The sample has roughly 2 million clones; over 85% are singletons. With respect to this clone: Its antigen is as yet unknown.

The CDR3 spans 16 residues. The germline V and J ends were trimmed by 2 bases and 2 bases, with 13 bases remaining between them. Germline V CDR1 and CDR2: KGHSH, LQKENI. The TCR sequence derives from a man in his late teens or twenties in good health. Sample: naive CD4+ T cells sorted from blood. Subset defined: CD45RA+ positively selected. The rearrangement links TRBV18 to TRBJ1-3; D remains ambiguous. The CDR3 sequence: CASSPALELTGNTIYF. The CDR3 DNA reads as TGTGCCAGCTCACCAGCTCTGGAGCTTACTGGAAACACCATATATTTT.